This TCR beta chain was found in a study of radiation and T cells in renal cell carcinoma. The time point here: blood 4 weeks post-SBRT, at nephrectomy. Treatment defined: 15 Gy SBRT to primary tumor, nephrectomy 4 weeks later. Study findings and constraints: Top tumor clonotypes rose in blood 2 weeks post-radiation, then contracted.

A remark on this clone: The target antigen is unknown.

This CDR3 comprises 16 residues. With V trimmed by 0 bases and J by 5 bases, 7 bases remained unmatched. Germline V gives CDR1 MNHNS, CDR2 SASEGT. Sequenced by immunoSEQ multiplex PCR; TCRdb stores in-frame clones only, minus some. The data hold over 90,000 clones, with 84% observed a single time. This chain links TRBV6-1 with TRBJ2-7; 10 bases are a match to TRBD1. The starting material was blood, obtained from a patient whose treatment included radiotherapy and nephrectomy. This clonotype was sampled from a man in his fifties or sixties with renal cell carcinoma. CDR3 sequence reads: CASSEAGGQGKNEQYF. The CDR3 DNA sequence: TGTGCCAGCAGTGAAGCAGGGGGACAGGGGAAGAACGAGCAGTACTTC.